The TCR beta chain under discussion was sequenced for a study of blood T cell repertoires in COVID-19. Study at large: Italy, Spain and the United States were the sources of the convalescent and acute COVID-19 samples.

This CDR3 region has 16 residues. Looked up from germline, CDR1 is LGHDT and CDR2 is YNNKEL (reference sequence). The ends lost 3 bases at V and 8 bases at J; junction bases unmatched: 12. TCRdb keeps only in-frame clones here, not all; method: immunoSEQ multiplex PCR. The table has under 200,000 clones, roughly 82% seen once. Sequencing was carried out using PBMCs or T cells enriched from blood (not recorded which). The V and J genes are TRBV3-1 (or the pseudogene TRBV3-2) and TRBJ1-4; 7 nucleotides agree with TRBD1. The TCR originated in a woman aged 55 to 70 with acute COVID-19. This CDR3 reads CASSHPPGQREEKLFF. Here the CDR3 DNA reads TGTGCCAGCAGCCACCCCCCGGGACAGCGTGAGGAAAAACTGTTTTTT.